Below are 23 T cell receptor beta chains sequenced from a single sample in a study of post-analysis software for immune sequencing data. General study results and limits: Relative to controls, patients had about five TRBV segments at higher frequency, with TRBV5-6, TRBV5-1 and TRBV20-1 among these.

Their specific antigens are unknown. TCR beta cDNA libraries included unique molecular identifiers. MiXCR, applied by TCRdb to the PCR reads, yields one record per CDR3 protein. The sample lists 430,000 or so distinct CDR3 sequences; over 30% were seen once. The sequencing input was blood. The receptor set was obtained from a girl aged 2-10 years with multiple sclerosis.

This clonotype was detected many times. This chain connects TRBV7-9 to TRBJ2-7; 8 bases are shared with TRBD2. J was trimmed by 4 bases and V by 6 bases; bases with no gene match: 5. This CDR3 comprises 13 residues. Germline V lookup: CDR1 SEHNR, CDR2 FQNEAQ (reference sequence). The CDR3 sequence: CASSFGGGYEQYF. CDR3 DNA: TGTGCCAGCAGTTTCGGGGGGGGGTACGAGCAGTACTTC.

The J gene is TRBJ2-1, the V gene TRBV19, with TRBD2 identical over 12 bases. The V segment lost 5 bases and the J segment 3 bases; nucleotides outside the gene matches: 11. The CDR3 runs 18 residues. Germline V gene lookup returns CDR1 LNHDA and CDR2 SQIVND (reference sequence). The chain's CDR3 is CASSGPRLAGDLYNEQFF. The CDR3 coding sequence is TGTGCCAGTAGTGGCCCCCGACTAGCGGGGGACCTCTACAATGAGCAGTTCTTC. Full variable domain (remainder filled in from reference TRBV19 and TRBJ2-1): DGGITQSPKYLFRKEGQNVTLSCEQNLNHDAMYWYRQDPGQGLRLIYYSQIVNDFQKGDIAEGYSVSREKKESFPLTVTSAQKNPTAFYLCASSGPRLAGDLYNEQFFGPGTRLTVL.

The rearrangement uses TRBV10-3 and TRBJ2-4; 7 bases are shared with TRBD1. The closer fit of TRBJ2-7 to the DNA end suggests the J call may be wrong. This CDR3 is 13 amino acids long. Germline-derived CDR1 and CDR2 are ENHRY and SYGVKD. The CDR3 nucleotides are TGTGCCATCAACCGACAGGGTACCACCGAGCAGTACTTC. Residues: CAINRQGTTEQYF.

This chain uses TRBV21-1 with TRBJ1-2. TRBV21-1 is a recognized pseudogene. The CDR3 length is 14 residues. For the CDR3, the DNA is TGTGCCAGCAGGAACATGGACTGCCGATGTCGCTACACCTTC. It encodes CASRNMDCRCRYTF.

This clonotype has just a few counts. The chain combines TRBV29-1 with TRBJ1-2; D is undetermined. The ends were cut back, 7 bases at V and 2 bases at J, with 14 bases in the middle. The germline V gene has CDR1 SQVTM and CDR2 ANQGSEA. The CDR3 consists of 13 residues. The chain's CDR3 is CSDRVPLNYGYTF. In DNA form, the CDR3 reads TGCAGCGACCGAGTCCCACTCAACTATGGCTACACCTTC.

Points on this clonotype: One base away lies a much larger clone, so this may be a sequencing read error. The chain combines TRBV7-2 with TRBJ2-3, with D possibly matching TRBD2 (5 bases). Germline assignment: CDR1 SGHTA and CDR2 FQGNSA. The CDR3 sequence is 14 residues long. V lost 5 bases and J lost 5, with 14 bases in between. The CDR3 loop reads CASSISSRVDTQYF. The CDR3 nucleotides are TGTGCCAGCAGCATATCTTCGCGGGTAGATACGCAGTATTTT.

The chain combines TRBV5-8 with TRBJ1-2, with D tentatively TRBD1 (5 bases). Trimming took off 2 bases at V and 2 bases at J, with 16 bases between the two ends. Germline assignment: CDR1 SGHTS and CDR2 YDEGEE. The CDR3 runs 16 residues. CDR3 sequence (DNA): TGTGCCAGCAGCTTCGGACGGTGGGGGGAGAACTATGGCTACACCTTC. Translated, it gives CASSFGRWGENYGYTF.

The sample holds a few counts of this clonotype. This chain links TRBV7-8 with TRBJ1-4; perhaps TRBD1 as D (5 bases). V lost 4 bases and J 0 bases, leaving 18 bases between the germline ends. The CDR3 is 18 residues long. From germline, CDR1 is SGHVS and CDR2 FQNEAQ. The CDR3 DNA follows: TGTGCCAGCAGCTCATTTAAAGACAGTCCCTCAACTAATGAAAAACTGTTTTTT. Its translation: CASSSFKDSPSTNEKLFF.

This clonotype has more than one count but fewer than ten. The CDR3 DNA sequence: TGCAGTGCTTACAAGGACAGGGTCTACACGTTAGCTAACTATGGCTACACCTTC. Its protein product is CSAYKDRVYTLANYGYTF. The chain combines TRBV20-1 with TRBJ1-2; 8 nucleotides match TRBD1. The CDR3 has 18 residues. After removal of 5 bases from V and 0 bases from J, the junction contained 17 bases not matched to a gene. From germline, CDR1 is DFQATT and CDR2 SNEGSKA (reference sequence).

The chain has TRBV14 and TRBJ2-1; 7 bases line up with TRBD2. The CDR3 length is 16 residues. J lost 0 bases, V lost 4 bases, and 6 bases had no gene match. CDR1 is SGHDN and CDR2 is FVKESK in the germline V gene. CDR3 loop: CASSPWGGSSYNEQFF. The CDR3 nucleotides read TGTGCCAGCAGCCCCTGGGGGGGGAGCTCCTACAATGAGCAGTTCTTC.

This chain links TRBV6-5 with TRBJ1-1, with a weak D call TRBD1 (5 bases). Germline V gene lookup returns CDR1 MNHEY and CDR2 SVGAGI. V gave up 5 bases and J gave up 5 bases, with 9 bases separating them. This CDR3 is 12 amino acids long. The CDR3 here is CASSGGWTEAFF. CDR3 DNA: TGTGCCAGCAGTGGGGGGTGGACTGAAGCTTTCTTT.

The table lists this clonotype with a count of one. The chain recombines TRBV20-1 with TRBJ1-1; D perhaps matches TRBD1 (5 bases). CDR1 is DFQATT, CDR2 SNEGSKA, per germline (reference sequence). The V and J ends lost 3 bases and 6 bases respectively, with 8 bases between them. This CDR3 spans 11 amino acids. The chain's CDR3 is CSARGVAEAFF. As DNA, the CDR3 is TGCAGTGCTAGGGGGGTGGCTGAAGCTTTCTTT.

This clonotype was observed a handful of times. The chain carries TRBV5-1 and TRBJ2-2; D is unresolved. CDR1 and CDR2 from the germline V gene are SGHRS and YFSETQ. The CDR3 sequence is 14 residues long. V lost 2 bases and J lost 1, with 6 bases in between. The chain's CDR3 is CASSFSRNTGELFF. CDR3 nucleotides: TGCGCCAGCAGCTTCTCGCGGAACACCGGGGAGCTGTTTTTT.

This clonotype has just a few counts. The chain combines TRBV29-1 with TRBJ1-1; possibly TRBD1 for D (5 bases). The V end was cut by 7 bases, the J end by 1 base, with 19 bases between. Germline values: CDR1 SQVTM, CDR2 ANQGSEA. This CDR3 comprises 15 residues. CDR3 bases: TGCAGCGCGGGGATGTCGTTCGACAGGAACACTGAAGCTTTCTTT. This gives the protein CSAGMSFDRNTEAFF.

This chain connects TRBV5-1 to TRBJ1-1; the D is unclear. V lost 2 bases and J lost 1, with 9 bases in between. The CDR3 totals 14 residues. Per the germline V gene, CDR1 is SGHRS and CDR2 is YFSETQ. Written as DNA, the CDR3 is TGCGCCAGCAGCTTTTTGGAAGGGAACACTGAAGCTTTCTTT. Amino acids: CASSFLEGNTEAFF.

V gene TRBV28 combines with J gene TRBJ2-3; D ambiguous. CDR1 is MDHEN and CDR2 is SYDVKM in the germline V gene. V gave up 3 bases and J gave up 9 bases, with 7 bases separating them. The CDR3 runs 11 residues. CDR3 loop: CASSFRWTQYF. CDR3 DNA sequence: TGTGCCAGCAGTTTCAGGTGGACGCAGTATTTT.

The CDR3 loop is CASNPGQGLDQPQHF. The CDR3 coding sequence is TGTGCCAGCAATCCGGGACAGGGGTTAGATCAGCCCCAGCATTTT. The genes are TRBV6-2 or TRBV6-3 and TRBJ1-5; 10 bases line up with TRBD1. In germline, CDR1 is MNHEY, CDR2 SVGEGT. The CDR3 spans 15 residues. V trimming: 7 bases; J trimming: 5 bases; junction bases outside the gene matches: 8.

The rearrangement uses TRBV29-1 and TRBJ2-5; 12 bases are a match to TRBD2. The J call may not be correct, given that the DNA end is closer to TRBJ2-7. The CDR3 covers 19 residues. CDR1 SQVTM and CDR2 ANQGSEA come from the germline V gene. The CDR3 spells CSVERPGTSGRRNPYEQYF. The DNA for the CDR3 is TGCAGCGTTGAAAGGCCCGGTACTAGCGGGAGGCGAAACCCCTACGAGCAGTACTTC.

The CDR3 sequence is CASSVRDSYEQYF. The CDR3, as DNA: TGTGCCAGCTCAGTTAGAGACAGCTACGAGCAGTACTTC. The V and J genes are TRBV18 and TRBJ2-7; D may be TRBD1 (5 bases). The V gene's germline CDR1 is KGHSH and CDR2 LQKENI. This CDR3 has 13 residues. V gave up 5 bases and J gave up 3 bases, with 11 bases separating them.

This clonotype was detected only a few times. This chain connects TRBV29-1 to TRBJ1-2, with D hard to call. From germline, CDR1 is SQVTM and CDR2 ANQGSEA. V dropped 4 bases and J dropped 6 bases, with 12 bases sitting between them. The CDR3 contains 12 residues. The CDR3 loop reads CSVVVGENGYTF. The CDR3 DNA sequence: TGCAGCGTTGTGGTCGGGGAAAATGGCTACACCTTC.

This rearrangement joins TRBV5-1 to TRBJ2-3; D is perhaps TRBD1 (5 bases). The CDR3 loop spans 15 amino acids. The ends were cut back, 3 bases at V and 2 bases at J, with 13 bases in the middle. The germline CDR1 and CDR2 sequences are SGHRS and YFSETQ. The CDR3 DNA is TGCGCCAGCAGCTCCATCGACAGATTCACAGATACGCAGTATTTT. The encoded protein is CASSSIDRFTDTQYF.

This clonotype was counted between two and nine times. The chain joins TRBV29-1 to TRBJ2-7; D gene uncertain. The ends were cut back, 4 bases at V and 2 bases at J, with 18 bases in the middle. The V gene's germline CDR1 is SQVTM and CDR2 ANQGSEA. This CDR3 region has 15 residues. Here the CDR3 DNA reads TGCAGCGTTGTGAAGGCCGGCGGCAGCACCTACGAGCAGTACTTC. The encoded protein is CSVVKAGGSTYEQYF.

The chain employs TRBV12-3 or TRBV12-4 and TRBJ1-6; 7 bases agree with TRBD1. This CDR3 has 15 amino acids. J was trimmed by 4 bases and V by 7 bases; bases with no gene match: 7. CDR3 residues: CASILGTAYNSPLHF. In nucleotides, the CDR3 is TGTGCCAGCATCCTCGGGACAGCTTATAATTCACCCCTCCACTTT.